The sequence of this T cell receptor (beta chain) was determined in a study of shared clonotypes between healthy human individuals. This table comes from immunoSEQ multiplex PCR, and its TCRdb copy is limited to in-frame clones, with some not included. The profile shows approximately 500,000 clones, approximately 84% of them singletons. Only a few counts were recorded for this clone. Its antigen is as yet unknown. Findings and limits, study-wide: In having few donors, the study represented limited genetic and exposure-history diversity.

Germline lookup yields CDR1 SGHVS and CDR2 FQNEAQ. Trimming shortened V by 1 base and J by 7 bases, and 8 bases separated the two germline ends. This CDR3 comprises 12 residues. This TCR came from a woman aged 40-49 years in good health. Some clones in this sample may be carry-over from other donors' samples. The rearrangement joins TRBV7-8 to TRBJ2-7, with no clear D. Sequencing used PBMCs. CDR3 loop: CASSLVGQEQYF. The CDR3 coding sequence is TGTGCCAGCAGCTTAGTGGGTCAAGAGCAGTACTTC.